This TCR beta chain was found in a study of CD8 T cells in Susac syndrome. Multiple sclerosis controls were treatment-naive patients with stable or active relapsing-remitting disease. Per the germline V gene, CDR1 is KGHSH and CDR2 is LQKENI. The CDR3 covers 16 residues. V lost 6 bases and J lost 5; bases outside the gene matches: 13. An input of roughly 0.5 to 1 ug of RNA was subjected to reverse transcription using random hexamers. immunoSEQ multiplex PCR amplified TCR beta CDR3 across 54 Vbeta, 13 Jbeta. TCRdb processed the immunoSEQ multiplex PCR reads anew with MiXCR; each CDR3 protein has one entry. The sample carries approximately 180,000 distinct CDR3 sequences, approximately 93% recorded once.

Input material: CD4+ T cells from PBMCs. The sequence was obtained from a human donor with multiple sclerosis. V is TRBV18 and J is TRBJ2-1; 7 positions agree with TRBD2. The CDR3 loop reads CASSPAGRGFNNEQFF. The CDR3 DNA reads as TGTGCCAGCTCCCCTGCCGGGCGGGGGTTCAACAATGAGCAGTTCTTC.